This entry concerns a single TCR beta chain. The CDR3 loop spans 13 amino acids. Trimming cost V 6 bases and J 3 bases, with 12 bases left between them. The germline V gene encodes CDR1 MNHEY and CDR2 SVGAGI. This sample is part of a study of shared clonotypes between healthy human individuals. Using immunoSEQ multiplex PCR, the repertoire was profiled, and TCRdb retains in-frame clones only, with some absent. The sample has 2 million to 2.5 million clones; just under 95% are singletons. Sequenced sample: naive CD4+ T cells from PBMCs. Specified subset: CD45RA+ positively selected. J is TRBJ2-7 and V is TRBV6-5, with D possibly being TRBD1 (6 bases). This clonotype originated in a man aged 18 to 29 in good health. Some clones in this sample may be carry-over from other donors' samples. The CDR3 loop is CASSNRGGYEQYF. In DNA, the CDR3 is TGTGCCAGCAGCAACCGAGGGGGCTACGAGCAGTACTTC.